The 7 T cell receptor beta chains reported below all come from one sample, sequenced in a study of blood T cell repertoires in COVID-19 (dated by TCRdb to the early 2020s). Preparation of the library involved the immunoSEQ multiplex PCR assay. TCRdb's version of the immuneACCESS table is confined to in-frame rearrangements and falls short of the full clone set. An unresolved V gene accounts for under half of the shortfall where checked; the remainder is of unknown origin. This sample gives a few hundred thousand clones in total; 89% of them show up just once. The ten largest clonotypes hold about 6.8% of the sample. The source material was peripheral blood. The receptors come from a man between 18 and 35 years old who had recovered from COVID-19.

V and J are TRBV18 and TRBJ2-1; D might be TRBD2 (5 bases). This CDR3 region has 11 residues. Germline CDR1 and CDR2: KGHSH and LQKENI. V was pared by 3 bases and J by 12 bases, with 9 bases between. CDR3 DNA: TGTGCCAGCTCACCGACGGGGATGCAGTTCTTC. It codes for CASSPTGMQFF. Complete variable domain (other parts from reference TRBV18 and TRBJ2-1): NAGVMQNPRHLVRRRGQEARLRCSPMKGHSHVYWYRQLPEEGLKFMVYLQKENIIDESGMPKERFSAEFPKEGPSILRIQQVVRGDSAAYFCASSPTGMQFFGPGTRLTVL.

This chain uses TRBV19 with TRBJ1-6; no firm D call. Germline CDR1 and CDR2: LNHDA and SQIVND (reference sequence). The CDR3 spans 14 residues. The V gene lost 4 bases and the J gene lost 2 bases, with 6 bases spanning the gap. The chain's CDR3 is CASSSSTYNSPLHF. The DNA of the CDR3 is TGTGCCAGTAGTAGTAGTACCTATAATTCACCCCTCCACTTT.

The chain links TRBV27 to TRBJ2-1; 8 bases are a match to TRBD2. Looked up from germline, CDR1 is MNHEY and CDR2 is SMNVEV (reference sequence). V lost 2 bases and J lost 6; bases outside the gene matches: 12. The CDR3 sequence is 17 residues long. CDR3 sequence: CASSLPPGRGKRNEQFF. The CDR3 region has the DNA TGTGCCAGCAGTTTACCCCCCGGGAGGGGAAAGCGCAATGAGCAGTTCTTC.

In nucleotides, the CDR3 is TGCGCCAGCCGCAGCGAGGGGGTTACCTACAATGAGCAGTTCTTC. Its protein product is CASRSEGVTYNEQFF. The chain uses TRBV4-1 and TRBJ2-1; weak D call: TRBD1 (6 bases). This CDR3 spans 15 amino acids. Germline V gene lookup returns CDR1 MGHRA and CDR2 YSYEKL. Trimming shortened V by 8 bases and J by 2 bases, and 16 bases separated the two germline ends.

The chain links TRBV7-2 to TRBJ1-2; TRBD1 might be the D (6 bases). CDR1 and CDR2 from the germline V gene are SGHTA and FQGNSA. The V and J ends lost 5 bases and 1 base respectively, with 20 bases between them. CDR3 size: 17 residues. This CDR3 reads CASSQNLLRQVNYGYTF. The DNA for the CDR3 is TGTGCCAGCAGCCAAAACCTTCTCCGACAGGTTAACTATGGCTACACCTTC.

CDR3 sequence (DNA): TGCGCCAGCAGTCGCGAAGGGGAGCTGTTTTTT. Its translation: CASSREGELFF. This chain links TRBV4-1 with TRBJ2-2, with D unresolved. Trimming shortened V by 6 bases and J by 8 bases, and 7 bases separated the two germline ends. This CDR3 is 11 amino acids long. CDR1 and CDR2 (germline): MGHRA, YSYEKL.

The table lists this clone with a few counts. The chain recombines TRBV27 with TRBJ1-5; perhaps TRBD1 as D (5 bases). Trimming removed 5 bases from V and 4 bases from J, with 9 bases in between. CDR1 and CDR2 (germline): MNHEY, SMNVEV (reference sequence). CDR3 length equals 13 residues. The DNA of the CDR3 is TGTGCCAGCAGTACCGACAGTAATCAGCCCCAGCATTTT. Amino acids: CASSTDSNQPQHF.